The 7 T cell receptor beta chains listed next were all sequenced from one sample in a study of neurological immune-mediated disorders. The time point is: longitudinal time-point 3. From the 5' RACE reads, TCRdb called clonotypes with MiXCR, one entry per CDR3 protein. The top ten hold over 10% of the sample, which has tens of thousands of distinct CDR3 sequences, around an eighth seen once. The sequenced sample consisted of PBMCs. The receptor set was obtained from a man younger than 40 in good health.

Regarding this clonotype: At one end the junction does not follow the germline gene, possibly because of a read error. The chain couples TRBV14 to TRBJ2-1; D not resolved. This CDR3 spans 13 amino acids. The germline V gene encodes CDR1 SGHDN and CDR2 FVKESK. In nucleotides, the CDR3 is TGTGCCAGCAGTCAACTGGGTCTCGATGACCAGTTCTTC. This gives the protein CASSQLGLDDQFF.

This clonotype was detected ten times or more. The chain employs TRBV28 and TRBJ2-3; 10 bases map to TRBD1. The CDR3 totals 14 residues. The J segment lost 0 bases and the V segment lost 6 bases, leaving 0 bases of the junction unmatched. The germline CDR1 and CDR2 sequences are MDHEN and SYDVKM. Here the CDR3 reads CASRGQGSTDTQYF. DNA of the CDR3: TGTGCCAGCAGGGGACAGGGGAGCACAGATACGCAGTATTTT.

The sample holds many counts of this clonotype. The rearrangement links TRBV4-2 to TRBJ2-3, with TRBD2 matching 7 bases. This CDR3 region has 16 residues. The ends lost 4 bases at V and 5 bases at J; junction bases unmatched: 12. The germline gives CDR1 LGHNA, CDR2 YNFKEQ. The CDR3 DNA is TGTGCCAGCAGCCCTGGGGCGGGAGATCGTGAAGATACGCAGTATTTT. Encoded protein: CASSPGAGDREDTQYF.

This clonotype was seen ten or more times. The chain has TRBV25-1 and TRBJ2-2, with TRBD1 identical over 8 bases. Germline values: CDR1 MGHDK, CDR2 SYGVNS. The CDR3 totals 14 residues. J was trimmed by 6 bases and V by 3 bases; bases with no gene match: 3. The CDR3 DNA sequence: TGTGCCAGCAGTGATCCACAGGGGGCCGGGGAGCTGTTTTTT. Amino acid sequence: CASSDPQGAGELFF.

The rearrangement links TRBV29-1 to TRBJ2-5, with 12 nucleotides matching TRBD2. The germline gives CDR1 SQVTM, CDR2 ANQGSEA. The CDR3 loop spans 17 amino acids. The J segment lost 3 bases and the V segment lost 3 bases, leaving 11 bases of the junction unmatched. The CDR3 DNA follows: TGCAGCGTTGATAAGCTAGCGGGAGGGCCGGGGGAAGAGACCCAGTACTTC. Amino acids: CSVDKLAGGPGEETQYF.

This sequence joins TRBV7-3 and TRBJ1-6; D remains ambiguous. The germline CDR1 and CDR2 sequences are SGHTA and FQGTGA. V lost 5 bases, J lost 10 bases, and 18 bases lay in between. The CDR3 covers 15 residues. CDR3 in amino acids: CASSLGLVAGSPLHF. The CDR3 coding sequence is TGTGCCAGCAGCCTGGGTCTTGTCGCGGGATCACCCCTCCACTTT.

This clonotype appeared many times. This chain links TRBV28 with TRBJ2-5; 9 bases match TRBD1. Germline V gene lookup returns CDR1 MDHEN and CDR2 SYDVKM. Trimming at V came to 6 bases and at J to 1 base, leaving 9 bases not matched to a gene. This CDR3 is built from 16 residues. In DNA, the CDR3 is TGTGCCAGCAGCCTCCTCGGGACAGGGACCCAAGAGACCCAGTACTTC. This translates into CASSLLGTGTQETQYF. Full variable domain (rest looked up from reference TRBV28 and TRBJ2-5): DVKVTQSSRYLVKRTGEKVFLECVQDMDHENMFWYRQDPGLGLRLIYFSYDVKMKEKGDIPEGYSVSREKKERFSLILESASTNQTSMYLCASSLLGTGTQETQYFGPGTRLLVL.